This record looks at one T cell receptor (beta chain) sequence and its context. The record originates from a study of blood T cell repertoires in COVID-19. As for the study in general: Nucleic acid was either cDNA or gDNA, and it came from T cells, B-cell-depleted T cells, or PBMCs.

TCRdb's copy holds only in-frame clones and misses some; the assay was immunoSEQ multiplex PCR. The sample holds 300,000 to 400,000 clones, roughly 87% seen once. Everyone who took part was roughly 18 to 89 years old, and they came from fewer than 25 US areas. Participant reports of clinical history set cohort assignment. Trimming shortened V by 6 bases and J by 3 bases, and 9 bases separated the two germline ends. CDR3 length: 13 residues. CDR1 and CDR2 (germline): LGHNT, FRNRAP. The receptor's source is a woman under 40 who had recovered from COVID-19. The specimen sequenced was PBMCs or T cells enriched from blood (not recorded which). The V call is TRBV12-5, the J call TRBJ1-5, with a tentative D call TRBD1 (6 bases). The CDR3 nucleotides are TGTGCTAGTGGGGACAGAATCAATCAGCCCCAGCATTTT. This gives the protein CASGDRINQPQHF.